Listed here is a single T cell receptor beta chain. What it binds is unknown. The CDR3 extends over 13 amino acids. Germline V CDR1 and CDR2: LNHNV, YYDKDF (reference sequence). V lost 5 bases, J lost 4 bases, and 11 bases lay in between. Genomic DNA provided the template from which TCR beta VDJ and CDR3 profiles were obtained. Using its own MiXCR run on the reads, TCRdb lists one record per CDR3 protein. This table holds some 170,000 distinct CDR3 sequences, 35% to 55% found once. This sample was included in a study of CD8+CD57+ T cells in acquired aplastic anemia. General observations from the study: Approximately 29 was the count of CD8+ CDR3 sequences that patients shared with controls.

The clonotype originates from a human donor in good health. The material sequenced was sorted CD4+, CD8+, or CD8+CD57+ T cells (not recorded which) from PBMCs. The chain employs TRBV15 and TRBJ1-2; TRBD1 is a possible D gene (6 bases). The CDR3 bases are TGTGCCACCAGCGACAGGTCGAGCTATGGCTACACCTTC. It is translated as CATSDRSSYGYTF. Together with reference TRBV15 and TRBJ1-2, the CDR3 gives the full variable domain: DAMVIQNPRYQVTQFGKPVTLSCSQTLNHNVMYWYQQKSSQAPKLLFHYYDKDFNNEADTPDNFQSRRPNTSFCFLDIRSPGLGDTAMYLCATSDRSSYGYTFGSGTRLTVV.